The following is a TCR beta chain sequence with its context. Deletions cut 1 base from V and 4 bases from J, with 5 bases between. Germline lookup yields CDR1 SGHTA and CDR2 FQGNSA. The CDR3 sequence is 12 residues long. These data belong to a study of shared clonotypes between healthy human individuals. Donors, without exception, were Caucasian adults residing in Nashville, Tennessee. Memory CD4+ cells were the fraction left after CD45RA+ naive selection. Each PCR replicate from the sorted subsets contained approximately 0.2 ug DNA, which is 25,000 to 30,000 T cell genomes. Repertoires were generated with immunoSEQ multiplex PCR, while TCRdb's copy carries only in-frame clones and drops some. The sample records roughly 530,000 clones, 90% to 97% being singletons.

This receptor was identified in a woman under 40 in good health. The source material was naive CD4+ T cells sorted from blood. Subset defined: CD45RA+ positively selected. This chain links TRBV7-2 with TRBJ2-7; D call uncertain. Here the CDR3 reads CASSLERYEQYF. As DNA, the CDR3 is TGTGCCAGCAGCTTAGAAAGATACGAGCAGTACTTC. The complete variable domain, with remaining parts taken from reference TRBV7-2 and TRBJ2-7, reads GAGVSQSPSNKVTEKGKDVELRCDPISGHTALYWYRQSLGQGLEFLIYFQGNSAPDKSGLPSDRFSAERTGGSVSTLTIQRTQQEDSAVYLCASSLERYEQYFGPGTRLTVT.